The subject of this entry is one T cell receptor beta chain. Its antigen is not identified. PCR was performed using 60 Vbeta and 13 Jbeta primers. Clones were read by immunoSEQ multiplex PCR, and TCRdb kept only the in-frame ones, dropping some. Among about 100,000 clones listed, roughly 80% were seen once. The V and J ends lost 4 bases and 4 bases, in that order; junction bases with no gene match: 1. Germline V CDR1 and CDR2: SGHDT, YYEEEE. This CDR3 is 14 amino acids long. These data originate in a study of cytomegalovirus exposure and HLA in healthy donors. Study background: As an earlier analysis found, about 200 million T cells yielded around 110 million unique TCR beta sequences. Findings and caveats of the study: The authors considered a cluster of highly shared sequence variants likely to be a sequencing artifact. Analysis was performed later, and it showed HLA-associated TCR beta chains to be more clonally expanded than equally common others. 150 to 200 TCR beta chains were listed as cytomegalovirus-associated.

The sequencing sample was made of PBMCs. The TCR comes from a man aged 35 to 55 in good health and CMV-seronegative. This sequence joins TRBV5-6 and TRBJ2-3; the match to TRBD1 covers 12 bases. In DNA, the CDR3 is TGTGCCAGCAGCGGGACAGGGGGCGCAGATACGCAGTATTTT. It translates to CASSGTGGADTQYF.